This T cell receptor (beta chain) came from a study of cytomegalovirus exposure and HLA in healthy donors. Points from the study as a whole: The HLA-A and HLA-B alleles of most subjects were reportedly predicted accurately from TCR beta sequences. Presence/absence analyses assumed roughly uniform sequencing depth across donors, which may not hold. In a later analysis, TCR beta V- and J-gene trimming showed a link to a missense DCLRE1C variant. CMV antigen specificity of a few CMV-associated chains was confirmed in vitro.

In regard to this clone: Its cognate antigen is unknown.

The junction had 7 bases not matched to a gene; V was cut back by 2 bases and J by 5 bases. The CDR3 is 16 residues long. Germline-derived CDR1 and CDR2 are ENHRY and SYGVKD. The PCR was carried out with 60 Vbeta primers and 13 Jbeta primers. Measured with immunoSEQ multiplex PCR; TCRdb has only the in-frame clones, and not every one. In the table there are about 220,000 clones, more than 75% of which are singletons. V usage is TRBV10-3 and J usage is TRBJ2-1; TRBD1 aligns across 9 bases. Sequencing was carried out using PBMCs. The sequence came from a woman aged 40 to 55 in good health and CMV-seropositive. The CDR3 is CAISEPGTGRNNEQFF. In DNA, the CDR3 is TGTGCCATCAGTGAGCCCGGGACAGGGAGGAACAATGAGCAGTTCTTC.